The present TCR beta chain was sequenced within a study of glioma-infiltrating T cells after dendritic cell vaccination. The CDR3 spans 15 residues. Germline V lookup: CDR1 SGHRS, CDR2 YFSETQ. V shed 6 bases, J shed 4 bases, and the junction held 10 bases outside the gene matches. The immunoSEQ assay amplified TCRB CDR3 from up to roughly 2 ug DNA. Here immunoSEQ multiplex PCR was the method, and the copy in TCRdb shows in-frame clones only, minus some. This sample carries tens of thousands of clones, roughly 82% of them seen once, and the ten largest clones take roughly 2.2%. All glioblastoma patients lacked an isocitrate dehydrogenase mutation. Before vaccination, two weeks after the third vaccination, and at progression, PBMC were collected.

The specimen comprised blood, sampled before dendritic cell vaccination. The chain combines TRBV5-1 with TRBJ2-1, with 7 bases matching TRBD2. The source is a human donor with glioblastoma. CDR3 coding DNA: TGCGCCAGCACTCGTCAAAGCGGGAATTACAATGAGCAGTTCTTC. Protein product: CASTRQSGNYNEQFF.